The 9 T cell receptor beta chains below all came from one sample that was sequenced in a study of blood T cell repertoires in COVID-19. The table came from immunoSEQ multiplex PCR; TCRdb's copy has only in-frame clones and leaves some out. Of roughly 66,000 clones in the sample, approximately 80% were seen once. Sequencing used peripheral blood. The origin of the receptors is a man aged 60-69 years with acute or convalescent COVID-19.

The table lists this clone with a count of one. The chain links TRBV7-9 to TRBJ2-5, with D possibly matching TRBD2 (6 bases). CDR1 and CDR2 from the germline V gene are SEHNR and FQNEAQ (reference sequence). CDR3 length equals 12 residues. Trimming stripped 5 bases from V and 9 bases from J, with 13 bases between. CDR3 residues: CASSTSPMSQYF. The CDR3 DNA reads TGTGCCAGCAGCACTAGCCCGATGTCCCAGTACTTC.

The chain links TRBV21-1 to TRBJ2-7; the table's D call, TRBD1, was not checked against the DNA. TRBV21-1 is classified as a pseudogene. The CDR3 sequence is 14 residues long. The CDR3 sequence: CASPTGTFGKEQYV. In nucleotides, the CDR3 is TGTGCCAGCCCGACAGGGACCTTCGGGAAGGAGCAGTACGTC.

This sequence joins TRBV5-1 and TRBJ1-6, with D possibly being TRBD1 (5 bases). V lost 0 bases, J lost 10 bases, and 8 bases lay in between. The CDR3 extends over 13 amino acids. Per the germline V gene, CDR1 is SGHRS and CDR2 is YFSETQ. The CDR3 coding sequence is TGCGCCAGCAGCTTGGCCAGGGAATCACCCCTCCACTTT. Its translation is CASSLARESPLHF.

This chain links TRBV5-1 with TRBJ2-7, with TRBD2 as a possible D gene (5 bases). Germline V gene data show CDR1 as SGHRS and CDR2 as YFSETQ. Between the trimmed V and J ends, which lost 4 bases and 1 base, there was a span of 9 bases. The CDR3 extends over 13 amino acids. The CDR3 nucleotides are TGCGCCAGCAGCCCAGAGGGATCCTACGAGCAGTACGTC. As protein: CASSPEGSYEQYV.

This chain connects TRBV5-8 to TRBJ2-3, with no clear D. Germline values: CDR1 SGHTS, CDR2 YDEGEE. The V end was cut by 0 bases, the J end by 1 base, with 6 bases between. This CDR3 contains 14 residues. CDR3 bases: TGTGCCAGCAGCTTGGCGGCGGGCACAGATACGCAGTATTTT. Amino acid sequence: CASSLAAGTDTQYF.

The chain couples TRBV18 to TRBJ1-1, with 10 bases aligning to TRBD1. CDR3 length equals 16 residues. Germline V gives CDR1 KGHSH, CDR2 LQKENI. Trimming removed 3 bases from V and 2 bases from J; junction bases left unmatched: 6. The chain's CDR3 is CASSPGTGAINTEAFF. The CDR3, as DNA: TGTGCCAGCTCACCGGGGACAGGGGCGATTAACACTGAAGCTTTCTTT.

V is TRBV25-1 and J is TRBJ2-5; D gene ambiguous. The CDR3 runs to 13 residues. Trimming removed 4 bases from V and 7 bases from J, with 13 bases in between. CDR1 and CDR2 from the germline V gene are MGHDK and SYGVNS. The CDR3 protein is CASSGRSSGTQYF. The CDR3 DNA sequence: TGTGCCAGCAGTGGTAGGTCATCGGGGACCCAGTACTTC.

This sequence joins TRBV11-2 and TRBJ1-2; D may be TRBD1 (6 bases). Germline assignment: CDR1 SGHAT and CDR2 FQNNGV. This CDR3 comprises 17 residues. Trimming cost V 4 bases and J 3 bases, with 21 bases left between them. The CDR3 nucleotides are TGTGCCAGCAGCTCACTCTCCGGGACCAAGGGGGACTATGGCTACACCTTC. Protein sequence: CASSSLSGTKGDYGYTF. The complete variable domain, with remaining parts taken from reference TRBV11-2 and TRBJ1-2, reads EAGVAQSPRYKIIEKRQSVAFWCNPISGHATLYWYQQILGQGPKLLIQFQNNGVVDDSQLPKDRFSAERLKGVDSTLKIQPAKLEDSAVYLCASSSLSGTKGDYGYTFGSGTRLTVV.

The chain links TRBV9 to TRBJ2-2; TRBD1 aligns across 8 bases. The junction had 8 bases not matched to a gene; V was cut back by 0 bases and J by 4 bases. This CDR3 spans 17 amino acids. CDR1 is SGDLS and CDR2 is YYNGEE in the germline V gene. CDR3 bases: TGTGCCAGCAGCGTAGCTACAGGGGGGCGGGTCACCGGGGAGCTGTTTTTT. This sequence encodes CASSVATGGRVTGELFF.